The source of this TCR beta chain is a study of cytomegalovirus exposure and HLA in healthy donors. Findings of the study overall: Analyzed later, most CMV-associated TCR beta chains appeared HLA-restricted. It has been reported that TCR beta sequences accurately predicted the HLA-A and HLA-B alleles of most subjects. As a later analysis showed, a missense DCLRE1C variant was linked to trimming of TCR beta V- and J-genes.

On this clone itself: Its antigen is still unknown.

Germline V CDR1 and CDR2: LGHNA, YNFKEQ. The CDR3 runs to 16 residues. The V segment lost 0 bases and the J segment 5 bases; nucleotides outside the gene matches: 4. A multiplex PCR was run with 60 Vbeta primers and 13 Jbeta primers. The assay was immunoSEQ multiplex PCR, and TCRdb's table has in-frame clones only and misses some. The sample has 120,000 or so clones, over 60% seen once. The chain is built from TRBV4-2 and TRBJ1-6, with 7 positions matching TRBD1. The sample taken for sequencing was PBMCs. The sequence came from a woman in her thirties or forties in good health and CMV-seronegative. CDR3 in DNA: TGTGCCAGCAGCCAAGATGGGGACAGTAATAATTCACCCCTCCACTTT. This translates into CASSQDGDSNNSPLHF.